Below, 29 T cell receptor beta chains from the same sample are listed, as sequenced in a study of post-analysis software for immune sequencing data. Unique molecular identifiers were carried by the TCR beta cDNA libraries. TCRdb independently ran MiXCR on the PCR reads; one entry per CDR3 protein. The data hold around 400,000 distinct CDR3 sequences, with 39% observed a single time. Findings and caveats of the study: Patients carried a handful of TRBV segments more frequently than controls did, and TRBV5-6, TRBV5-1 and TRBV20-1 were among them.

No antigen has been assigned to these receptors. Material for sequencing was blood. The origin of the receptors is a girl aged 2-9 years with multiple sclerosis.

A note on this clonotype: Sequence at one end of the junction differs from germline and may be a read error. For the CDR3, the DNA is TGTGCCGCCAGCAGGGCCAGTGGATACGAAGAGACCCAGTACTTC. It encodes CAASRASGYEETQYF. This sequence joins TRBV15 and TRBJ2-5, with D possibly being TRBD1 (5 bases). The germline V gene has CDR1 LNHNV and CDR2 YYDKDF (reference sequence). This CDR3 spans 15 amino acids. The entire variable domain, with the rest obtained from reference TRBV15 and TRBJ2-5, is as follows: DAMVIQNPRYQVTQFGKPVTLSCSQTLNHNVMYWYQQKSSQAPKLLFHYYDKDFNNEADTPDNFQSRRPNTSFCFLDIRSPGLGDTAMYLCAASRASGYEETQYFGPGTRLLVL.

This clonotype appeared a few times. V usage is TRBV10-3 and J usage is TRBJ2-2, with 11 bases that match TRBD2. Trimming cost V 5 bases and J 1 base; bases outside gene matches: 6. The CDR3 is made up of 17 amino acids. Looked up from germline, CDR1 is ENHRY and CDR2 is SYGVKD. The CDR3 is CAISSGLAGGNTGELFF. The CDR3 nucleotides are TGTGCCATCAGTAGCGGACTAGCGGGTGGGAACACCGGGGAGCTGTTTTTT.

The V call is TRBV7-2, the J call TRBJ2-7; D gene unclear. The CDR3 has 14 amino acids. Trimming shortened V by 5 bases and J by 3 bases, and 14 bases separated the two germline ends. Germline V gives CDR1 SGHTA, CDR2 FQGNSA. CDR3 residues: CASSSTVLIYEQYF. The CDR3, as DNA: TGTGCCAGCAGCAGCACCGTCCTTATCTACGAGCAGTACTTC.

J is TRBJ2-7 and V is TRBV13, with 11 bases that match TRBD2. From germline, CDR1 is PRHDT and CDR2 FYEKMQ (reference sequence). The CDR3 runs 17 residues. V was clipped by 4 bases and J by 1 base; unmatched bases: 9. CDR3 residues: CASSSSGRRTLSYEQYF. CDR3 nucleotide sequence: TGTGCCAGCAGCTCTAGCGGGAGGAGGACCCTTTCCTACGAGCAGTACTTC.

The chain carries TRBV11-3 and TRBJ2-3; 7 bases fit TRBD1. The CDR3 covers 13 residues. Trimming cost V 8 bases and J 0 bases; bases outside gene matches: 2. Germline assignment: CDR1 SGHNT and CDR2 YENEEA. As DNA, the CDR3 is TGTGCCAGCCAGGGACAGAGCACAGATACGCAGTATTTT. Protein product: CASQGQSTDTQYF.

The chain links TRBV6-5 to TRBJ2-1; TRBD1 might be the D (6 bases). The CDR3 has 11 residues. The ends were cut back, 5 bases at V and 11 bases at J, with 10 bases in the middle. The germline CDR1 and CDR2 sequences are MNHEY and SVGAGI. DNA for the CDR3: TGTGCCAGCAGTCTCGGGACAAAGCAGTTCTTC. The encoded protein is CASSLGTKQFF.

The CDR3, as DNA: TGTGCCAGCAGTTACAGGGGCAGCACAGATACGCAGTATTTT. This sequence encodes CASSYRGSTDTQYF. The chain uses TRBV27 and TRBJ2-3; 7 bases are shared with TRBD1. V dropped 4 bases and J dropped 0; count of bases not matched to a gene: 1. Germline lookup yields CDR1 MNHEY and CDR2 SMNVEV (reference sequence). The length of the CDR3 is 14 residues.

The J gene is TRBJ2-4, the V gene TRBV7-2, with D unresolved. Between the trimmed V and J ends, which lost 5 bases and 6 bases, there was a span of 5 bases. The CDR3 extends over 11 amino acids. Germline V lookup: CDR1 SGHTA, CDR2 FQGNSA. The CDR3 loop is CASSPANIQYF. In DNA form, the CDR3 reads TGTGCCAGCAGCCCAGCAAACATTCAGTACTTC.

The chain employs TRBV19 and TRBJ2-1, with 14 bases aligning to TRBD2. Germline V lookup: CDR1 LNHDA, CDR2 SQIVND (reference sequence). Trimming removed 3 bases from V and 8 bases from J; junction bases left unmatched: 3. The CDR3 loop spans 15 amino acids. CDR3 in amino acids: CASSIGTSGSHEQFF. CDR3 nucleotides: TGTGCCAGTAGTATCGGGACTAGCGGGAGCCATGAGCAGTTCTTC.

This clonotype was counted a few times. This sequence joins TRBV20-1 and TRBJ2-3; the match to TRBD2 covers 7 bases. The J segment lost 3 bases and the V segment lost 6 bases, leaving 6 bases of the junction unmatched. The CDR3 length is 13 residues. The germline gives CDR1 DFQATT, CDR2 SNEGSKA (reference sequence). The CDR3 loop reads CSAAGLMTDTQYF. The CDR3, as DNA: TGCAGTGCCGCGGGACTAATGACAGATACGCAGTATTTT.

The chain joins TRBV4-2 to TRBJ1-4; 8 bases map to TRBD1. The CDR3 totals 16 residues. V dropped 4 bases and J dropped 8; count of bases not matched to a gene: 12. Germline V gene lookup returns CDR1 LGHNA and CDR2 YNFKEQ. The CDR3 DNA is TGTGCCAGCAGCCGAGCCCGGACAGGGTCGCAAGAAAAACTGTTTTTT. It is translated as CASSRARTGSQEKLFF.

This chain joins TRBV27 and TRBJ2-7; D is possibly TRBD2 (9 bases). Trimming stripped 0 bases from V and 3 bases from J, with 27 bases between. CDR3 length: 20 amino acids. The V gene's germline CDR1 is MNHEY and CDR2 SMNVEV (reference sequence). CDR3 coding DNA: TGTGCCAGCAGTTTATCCACAGGGGGTAGCGGGAGCCAAACCTACTACGAGCAGTACTTC. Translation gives CASSLSTGGSGSQTYYEQYF.

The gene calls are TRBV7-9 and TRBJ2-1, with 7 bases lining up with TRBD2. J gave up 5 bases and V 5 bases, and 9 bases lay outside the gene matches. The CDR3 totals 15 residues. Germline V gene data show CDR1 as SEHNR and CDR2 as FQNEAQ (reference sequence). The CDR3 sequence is CASSPGLGAHNEQFF. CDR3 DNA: TGTGCCAGCAGCCCAGGACTAGGCGCCCACAATGAGCAGTTCTTC.

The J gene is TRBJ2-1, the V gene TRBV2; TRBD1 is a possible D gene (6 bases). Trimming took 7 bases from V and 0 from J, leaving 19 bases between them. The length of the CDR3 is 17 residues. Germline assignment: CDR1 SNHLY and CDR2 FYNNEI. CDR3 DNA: TGTGCCAGCACTCCCACGACAGGCAGATACTCCTACAATGAGCAGTTCTTC. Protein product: CASTPTTGRYSYNEQFF.

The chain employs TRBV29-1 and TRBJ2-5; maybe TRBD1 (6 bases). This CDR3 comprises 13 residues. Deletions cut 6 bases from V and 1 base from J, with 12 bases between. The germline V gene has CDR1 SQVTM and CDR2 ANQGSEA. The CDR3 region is CSVATGSQETQYF. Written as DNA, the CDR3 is TGCAGCGTCGCAACAGGGTCCCAAGAGACCCAGTACTTC.

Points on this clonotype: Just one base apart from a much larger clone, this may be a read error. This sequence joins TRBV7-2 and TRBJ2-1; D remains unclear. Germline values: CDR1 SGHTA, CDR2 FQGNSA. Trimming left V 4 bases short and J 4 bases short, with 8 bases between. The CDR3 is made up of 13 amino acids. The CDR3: CASSCWQYNEQFF. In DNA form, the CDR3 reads TGTGCCAGCAGCTGTTGGCAGTACAATGAGCAGTTCTTC.

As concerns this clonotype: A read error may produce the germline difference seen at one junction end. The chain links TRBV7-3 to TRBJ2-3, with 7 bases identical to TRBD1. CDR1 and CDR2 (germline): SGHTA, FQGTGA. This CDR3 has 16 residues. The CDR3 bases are TGTACCAGCAGATTTGGAACAGGGGCCAGCACAGATACGCAGTATTTT. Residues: CTSRFGTGASTDTQYF.

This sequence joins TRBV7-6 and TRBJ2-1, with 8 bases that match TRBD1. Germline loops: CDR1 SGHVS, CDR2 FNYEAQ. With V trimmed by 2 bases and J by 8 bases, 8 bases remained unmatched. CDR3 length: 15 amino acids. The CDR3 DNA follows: TGTGCCAGCAGCTTATCAGGGGGCTCTCTCTATGAGCAGTTCTTC. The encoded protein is CASSLSGGSLYEQFF.

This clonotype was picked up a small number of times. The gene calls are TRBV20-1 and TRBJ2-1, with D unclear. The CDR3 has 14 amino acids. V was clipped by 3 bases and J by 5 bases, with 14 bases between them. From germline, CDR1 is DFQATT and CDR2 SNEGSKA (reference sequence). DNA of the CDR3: TGCAGTGCTAGCCCAGGCGGCTGGAACAATGAGCAGTTCTTC. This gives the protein CSASPGGWNNEQFF.

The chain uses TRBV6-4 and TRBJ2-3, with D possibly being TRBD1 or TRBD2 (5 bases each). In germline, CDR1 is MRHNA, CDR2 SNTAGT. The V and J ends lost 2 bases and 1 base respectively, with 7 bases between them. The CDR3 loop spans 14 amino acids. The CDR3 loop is CASSDRGGTDTQYF. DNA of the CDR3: TGTGCCAGCAGTGACCGAGGGGGCACAGATACGCAGTATTTT.

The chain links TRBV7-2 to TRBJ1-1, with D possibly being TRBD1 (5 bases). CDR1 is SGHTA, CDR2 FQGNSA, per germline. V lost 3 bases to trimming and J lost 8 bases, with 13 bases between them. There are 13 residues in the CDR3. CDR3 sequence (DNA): TGTGCCAGCAGCTTTGGACCTTGGGGCGAAGCTTTCTTT. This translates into CASSFGPWGEAFF.

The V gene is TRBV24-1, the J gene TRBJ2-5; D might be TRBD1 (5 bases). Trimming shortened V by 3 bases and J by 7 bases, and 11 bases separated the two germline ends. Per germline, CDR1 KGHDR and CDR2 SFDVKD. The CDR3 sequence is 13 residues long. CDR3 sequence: CATSDQGYGTQYF. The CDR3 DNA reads TGTGCCACCAGTGATCAGGGTTATGGGACCCAGTACTTC.

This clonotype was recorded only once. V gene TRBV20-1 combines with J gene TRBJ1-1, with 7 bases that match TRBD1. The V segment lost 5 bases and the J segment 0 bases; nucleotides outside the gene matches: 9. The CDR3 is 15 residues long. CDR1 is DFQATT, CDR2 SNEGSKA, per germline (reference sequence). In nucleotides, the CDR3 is TGCAGTGCTGCCGGGGACAGAGACCTGAACACTGAAGCTTTCTTT. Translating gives CSAAGDRDLNTEAFF.

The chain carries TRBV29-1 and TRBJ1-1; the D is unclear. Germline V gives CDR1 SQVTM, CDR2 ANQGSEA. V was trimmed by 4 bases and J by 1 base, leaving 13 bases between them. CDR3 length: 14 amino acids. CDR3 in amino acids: CSVAPRNPNTEAFF. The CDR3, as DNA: TGCAGCGTTGCTCCTAGAAATCCGAACACTGAAGCTTTCTTT.

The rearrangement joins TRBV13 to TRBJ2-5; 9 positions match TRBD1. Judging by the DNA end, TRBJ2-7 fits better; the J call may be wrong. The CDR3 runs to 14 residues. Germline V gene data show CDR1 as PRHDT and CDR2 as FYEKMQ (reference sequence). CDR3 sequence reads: CASSTDRGALEQYF. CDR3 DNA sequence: TGTGCCAGCAGCACGGACAGGGGTGCTCTCGAGCAGTACTTC.

The CDR3 sequence is CASSLAEEVTQQYF. CDR3 sequence (DNA): TGCGCCAGCAGCTTGGCTGAGGAAGTCACACAGCAGTACTTC. The chain has TRBV5-1 and TRBJ2-7; no clear D gene. The CDR3 length is 14 residues. Between the trimmed V and J ends, which lost 0 bases and 8 bases, there was a span of 15 bases. Germline V gene sequence: CDR1 SGHRS, CDR2 YFSETQ.

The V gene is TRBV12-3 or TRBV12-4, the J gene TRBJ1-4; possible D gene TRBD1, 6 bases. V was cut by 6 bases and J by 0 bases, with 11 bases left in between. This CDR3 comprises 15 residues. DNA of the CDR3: TGTGCCAGCAGGTACAGGGAGGCAACTAATGAAAAACTGTTTTTT. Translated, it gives CASRYREATNEKLFF.

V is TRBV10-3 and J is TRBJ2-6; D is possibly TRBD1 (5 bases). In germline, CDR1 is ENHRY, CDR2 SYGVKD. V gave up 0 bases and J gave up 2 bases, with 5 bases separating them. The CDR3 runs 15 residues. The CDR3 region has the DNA TGTGCCATCAGTGAGTCAGGGGCTGGGGCCAACGTCCTGACTTTC. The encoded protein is CAISESGAGANVLTF.

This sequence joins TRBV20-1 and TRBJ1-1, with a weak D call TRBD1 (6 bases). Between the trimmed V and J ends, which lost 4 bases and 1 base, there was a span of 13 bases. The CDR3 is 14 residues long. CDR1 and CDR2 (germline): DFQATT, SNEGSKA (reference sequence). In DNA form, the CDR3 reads TGCAGTGCTACCAGGGGTCTAGGGAACACTGAAGCTTTCTTT. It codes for CSATRGLGNTEAFF.